The 10 T cell receptor beta chains presented below share a single source sample, sequenced in a study of T cell responses to AZD1222 COVID-19 vaccine. Libraries were prepared by immunoSEQ multiplex PCR; TCRdb keeps only in-frame clonotypes and omits some of them. There are fewer than 100,000 clones in the sample; about 88% occur only once, and about a fifth lies in the top ten. The sequencing here drew on peripheral blood, taken on day 0 of AZD1222 vaccination. These receptors originate from an adult in good health.

The chain combines TRBV7-8 with TRBJ1-1; D is perhaps TRBD1 (5 bases). The CDR3 spans 18 residues. Trimming removed 5 bases at V and 1 base at J, with 23 bases between. The germline CDR1 and CDR2 sequences are SGHVS and FQNEAQ. The CDR3 region has the DNA TGTGCCAGCAGCCCGGACCGGACACTACGGTTGGGGAACACTGAAGCTTTCTTT. Encoded protein: CASSPDRTLRLGNTEAFF.

The genes are TRBV12-3 or TRBV12-4 and TRBJ2-1, with D tentatively TRBD1 or TRBD2 (5 bases each). The CDR3 extends over 13 amino acids. With 6 bases removed from V and 7 bases from J, the gap between germline ends came to 13 bases. CDR3 sequence reads: CASRMGPLNEQFF. The CDR3 DNA reads as TGTGCCAGCAGAATGGGACCGTTAAATGAGCAGTTCTTC.

This chain joins TRBV19 and TRBJ1-2; weak D call: TRBD1 (5 bases). From germline, CDR1 is LNHDA and CDR2 SQIVND (reference sequence). The V and J ends lost 5 bases and 4 bases respectively, with 11 bases between them. This CDR3 comprises 13 residues. Written as DNA, the CDR3 is TGTGCCAGTAGTTTGACAGATTCCTATGGCTACACCTTC. Its protein is CASSLTDSYGYTF.

The genes are TRBV28 and TRBJ1-2; tentative D call: TRBD1 (5 bases). This CDR3 spans 12 amino acids. With 4 bases removed from V and 4 bases from J, the gap between germline ends came to 7 bases. Germline V CDR1 and CDR2: MDHEN, SYDVKM. The CDR3 sequence: CASSWGSYGYTF. The CDR3 bases are TGTGCCAGCAGTTGGGGGAGCTATGGCTACACCTTC.

This chain uses TRBV7-9 with TRBJ2-2; no definite D call. This CDR3 contains 13 residues. V lost 3 bases and J 6 bases, leaving 8 bases between the germline ends. CDR1 and CDR2 (germline): SEHNR, FQNEAQ (reference sequence). The CDR3 sequence is CASSFDGPGELFF. CDR3 DNA sequence: TGTGCCAGCAGCTTTGATGGGCCCGGGGAGCTGTTTTTT.

V and J are TRBV6-6 and TRBJ2-3; 13 positions match TRBD2. Germline lookup yields CDR1 MNHNY and CDR2 SVGAGI (reference sequence). This CDR3 is built from 16 residues. V shed 4 bases and J 2 bases; nucleotides not matched to a gene: 3. The CDR3 loop reads CASSLGLAGLTDTQYF. In nucleotides, the CDR3 is TGTGCCAGCAGTTTGGGACTAGCGGGACTCACAGATACGCAGTATTTT.

The V call is TRBV11-3, the J call TRBJ1-1, with 11 bases fitting TRBD1. This CDR3 contains 15 residues. With 3 bases clipped from V and 5 bases from J, the junction kept 5 bases outside the gene matches. Germline CDR1 is SGHNT and CDR2 is YENEEA. CDR3 sequence reads: CASSLGQGEGTEAFF. The CDR3 DNA sequence: TGTGCCAGCAGCTTGGGACAGGGGGAAGGAACTGAAGCTTTCTTT.

This clone was recorded only once. This rearrangement joins TRBV6-1 to TRBJ1-5; possible D gene TRBD1, 5 bases. The CDR3 extends over 13 amino acids. The V gene's germline CDR1 is MNHNS and CDR2 SASEGT. Trimming took 3 bases from V and 6 from J, leaving 9 bases between them. The CDR3 spells CASSDRVRQPQHF. CDR3 coding DNA: TGTGCCAGCAGTGACAGGGTCCGTCAGCCCCAGCATTTT.

V is TRBV9 and J is TRBJ1-6, with D hard to call. CDR3 length equals 14 residues. Germline loops: CDR1 SGDLS, CDR2 YYNGEE. V was cut by 1 base and J by 0 bases, with 2 bases left in between. The CDR3 nucleotides read TGTGCCAGCAGCGTAAACTCCTATAATTCACCCCTCCACTTT. Translation gives CASSVNSYNSPLHF.

The V and J genes are TRBV5-4 and TRBJ2-7; TRBD1 might be the D (6 bases). V lost 2 bases to trimming and J lost 3 bases, with 15 bases between them. The germline CDR1 and CDR2 sequences are SGHNT and YYREEE (reference sequence). The CDR3 has 15 residues. The CDR3 DNA reads TGTGCCAGCAGCTTTTCTGGGTGGGGGCTCTACGAGCAGTACTTC. This translates into CASSFSGWGLYEQYF. Based on the CDR3 plus reference TRBV5-4 and TRBJ2-7, the full variable domain is ETGVTQSPTHLIKTRGQQVTLRCSSQSGHNTVSWYQQALGQGPQFIFQYYREEENGRGNFPPRFSGLQFPNYSSELNVNALELDDSALYLCASSFSGWGLYEQYFGPGTRLTVT.